Sequencing of this T cell receptor beta chain was carried out in a study of T cells in Graves' hyperthyroidism and ophthalmopathy. General study points: Ophthalmopathy and stable hyperthyroidism were told apart by a 13 V-J model. Blood also carried most thyroid clonotypes expanded above 0.001.

Trimming took 2 bases from V and 2 from J, leaving 11 bases between them. The germline V gene has CDR1 SGHKS and CDR2 YYEKEE (reference sequence). The CDR3 sequence is 15 residues long. Amplification targeted TCR beta CDR3 regions from RNA transcripts. First-round RT-PCR of the TCR CDR3 relied on the HTBI primer set. TCRdb ran MiXCR on the multiplex PCR reads and lists one entry per CDR3 protein. The table has about 640,000 distinct CDR3 sequences, 14% seen once; the top ten hold under 15%. This clonotype was recorded a few times. Antigen unknown. The source material was blood. The chain has TRBV5-5 and TRBJ1-3; maybe TRBD1 (6 bases). This TCR derives from a woman between 45 and 65 years old with Graves' ophthalmopathy. This CDR3 reads CASSLLSGAGNTIYF. The CDR3 DNA follows: TGTGCCAGCAGCTTATTATCAGGGGCTGGAAACACCATATATTTT.